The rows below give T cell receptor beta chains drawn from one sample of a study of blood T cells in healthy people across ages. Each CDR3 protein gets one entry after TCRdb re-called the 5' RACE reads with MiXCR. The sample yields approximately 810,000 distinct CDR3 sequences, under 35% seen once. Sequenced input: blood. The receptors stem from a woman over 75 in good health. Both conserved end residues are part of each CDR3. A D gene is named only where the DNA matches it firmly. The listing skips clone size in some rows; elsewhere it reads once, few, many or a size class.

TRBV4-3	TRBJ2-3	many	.	CASSQDASPTQYF	TGCGCCAGCAGCCAAGATGCTTCCCCTACGCAGTATTTT
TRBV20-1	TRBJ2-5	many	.	CSARDRGATQYF	TGCAGTGCTAGAGATAGAGGAGCGACCCAGTACTTC
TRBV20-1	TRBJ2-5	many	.	CSASSGIQQYF	TGCAGTGCTAGCTCGGGAATACAGCAGTACTTC
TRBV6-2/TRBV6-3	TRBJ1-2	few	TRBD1	CASRPSTGPNYGYTF	TGTGCCAGCAGACCATCGACAGGGCCGAACTATGGCTACACCTTC
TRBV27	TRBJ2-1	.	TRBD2	CASSFRTSGTSPQFF	TGCGCCAGCAGTTTCCGGACTAGTGGGACCTCCCCGCAGTTCTTC
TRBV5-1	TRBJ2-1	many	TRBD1	CASSETGVIAYNEQFF	TGCGCCAGCAGCGAAACAGGGGTTATCGCGTACAATGAGCAGTTCTTC
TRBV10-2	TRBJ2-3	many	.	CASTGPVRDTQYF	TGCGCCAGCACGGGGCCGGTCCGCGACACGCAGTATTTT
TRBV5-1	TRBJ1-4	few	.	CASSLAAGPTNEKLFF	TGCGCCAGCAGCTTGGCTGCAGGCCCAACTAATGAAAAACTGTTTTTT
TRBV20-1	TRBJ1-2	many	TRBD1	CSARQGADYGYTF	TGCAGTGCTAGACAGGGGGCGGACTATGGCTACACCTTC
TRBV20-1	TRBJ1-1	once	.	CSAIRQERNTEAFF	TGCAGTGCTATAAGACAGGAAAGGAACACTGAAGCTTTCTTT
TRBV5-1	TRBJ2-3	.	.	CASSSIRDGRTDTQYF	TGCGCCAGCAGCTCCATCCGGGACGGACGCACAGATACGCAGTATTTT
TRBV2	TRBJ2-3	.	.	CASSPIAADTQYF	TGTGCCAGCAGCCCCATCGCTGCAGATACGCAGTATTTT
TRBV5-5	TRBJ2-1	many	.	CASSLGQVPSSYNEQFF	TGTGCCAGCAGCTTGGGGCAGGTGCCCAGCTCCTACAATGAGCAGTTCTTC
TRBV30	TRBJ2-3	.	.	CAWSRTRGTTDTQYF	TGTGCCTGGAGTAGGACCCGGGGGACCACAGATACGCAGTATTTT
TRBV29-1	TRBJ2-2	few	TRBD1	CSGRQGATGELFF	TGCAGCGGCAGACAGGGGGCAACCGGGGAGCTGTTTTTT
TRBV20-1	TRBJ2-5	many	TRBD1	CSAPRTGQGFRGAETQYF	TGCAGTGCTCCTCGCACGGGACAGGGCTTTCGGGGGGCGGAGACCCAGTACTTC
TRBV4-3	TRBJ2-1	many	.	CASSRDFYNEQFF	TGCGCCAGCAGCCGGGACTTTTACAATGAGCAGTTCTTC
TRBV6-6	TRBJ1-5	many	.	CASSYSSNQPQHF	TGTGCCAGCAGTTACTCTAGCAATCAGCCCCAGCATTTT
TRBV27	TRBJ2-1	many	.	CASSPRGANEQFF	TGTGCCAGCAGCCCACGTGGGGCCAATGAGCAGTTCTTC
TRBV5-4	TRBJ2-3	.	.	CASATSSSDTQYF	TGTGCCAGCGCGACCTCTAGCTCCGATACGCAGTATTTT
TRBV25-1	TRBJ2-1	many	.	CASKNRDEQFF	TGTGCCAGCAAGAACAGGGATGAGCAGTTCTTC
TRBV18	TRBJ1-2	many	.	CASSPLQDYGYTF	TGTGCCAGCTCACCACTACAGGACTATGGCTACACCTTC
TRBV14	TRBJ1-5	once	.	CASSQGGGRRHF	TGTGCCAGCAGCCAAGGGGGAGGGAGACGGCATTTT
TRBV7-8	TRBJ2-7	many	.	CASSLAGGEQYF	TGTGCCAGCAGCTTAGCAGGTGGGGAGCAGTACTTC
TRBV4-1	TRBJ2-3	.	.	CASSQEGQGTDTQYF	TGCGCCAGCAGCCAAGAAGGACAAGGCACAGATACGCAGTATTTT
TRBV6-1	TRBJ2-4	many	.	CASSSGSPLAKNIQYF	TGTGCCAGCAGCTCCGGGTCTCCCCTAGCCAAAAACATTCAGTACTTC
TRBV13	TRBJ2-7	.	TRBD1	CASSLGQAAGYEQYF	TGTGCCAGCAGCTTGGGACAGGCCGCGGGCTACGAGCAGTACTTC
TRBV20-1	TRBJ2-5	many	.	CSARIGAETQYF	TGCAGTGCTAGGATAGGCGCAGAGACCCAGTACTTC
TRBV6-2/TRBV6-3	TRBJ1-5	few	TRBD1	CASGVTGDRNQPQHF	TGTGCCAGCGGTGTGACAGGGGATCGAAATCAGCCCCAGCATTTT
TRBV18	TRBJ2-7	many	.	CASSPPSGRFEQYF	TGTGCCAGCTCACCACCGAGTGGTAGATTCGAGCAGTACTTC
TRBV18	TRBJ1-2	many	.	CASSPDTAYSRSYGYTF	TGTGCCAGCTCACCGGACACAGCTTACTCAAGGAGCTATGGCTACACCTTC
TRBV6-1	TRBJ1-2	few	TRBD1	CASSDRDRGLYGYTF	TGTGCCAGCAGTGACCGAGACAGGGGCCTTTATGGCTACACCTTC
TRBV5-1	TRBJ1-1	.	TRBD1	CASSLVPGGVTEAFF	TGCGCCAGCAGCTTGGTCCCAGGGGGCGTCACTGAAGCTTTCTTT
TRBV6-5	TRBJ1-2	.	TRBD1	CASSRTGEGYTF	TGTGCCAGCAGTCGGACAGGGGAAGGCTACACCTTC
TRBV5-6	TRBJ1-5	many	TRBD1	CASSIGTGGNQPQHF	TGTGCCAGCAGCATCGGGACAGGGGGGAATCAGCCCCAGCATTTT
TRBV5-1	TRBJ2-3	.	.	CASRKPEGTSTDTQYF	TGCGCCAGCAGAAAACCGGAGGGAACTAGCACAGATACGCAGTATTTT
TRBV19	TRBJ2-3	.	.	CTSRRTASSTDTQYF	TGTACCAGTAGACGGACAGCTTCTAGCACAGATACGCAGTATTTT
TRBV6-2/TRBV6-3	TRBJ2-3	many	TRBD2	CASSYDGRGDTQYF	TGTGCCAGCAGTTACGATGGGAGGGGAGACACGCAGTATTTT
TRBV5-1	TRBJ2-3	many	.	CASSLGGDTNTQYF	TGCGCCAGCAGCTTGGGAGGGGATACAAATACGCAGTATTTT
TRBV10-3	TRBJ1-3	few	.	CAISESSGPGNTIYF	TGTGCCATCAGTGAGTCGTCAGGGCCGGGAAACACCATATATTTT